Here is one T cell receptor (beta chain) with its context. The data are from a study of blood T cell repertoires in COVID-19. Study-wide context: The study drew acute and convalescent COVID-19 samples from the United States, Italy and Spain. From T cells, B-cell-depleted T cells, or PBMCs came the material, which was cDNA or gDNA.

In the original workflow: Amplification with reference gene primers provided the estimates of nucleated cell counts. This table comes from immunoSEQ multiplex PCR, and its TCRdb copy is limited to in-frame clones, with some not included. Clonal size and the V and J genes are those of that table, whereas D and trimming came from the DNA. The sample yields 150,000 to 200,000 clones, 80% to 90% seen once. The CDR3 extends over 17 amino acids. Trimming at V came to 6 bases and at J to 5 bases, leaving 19 bases not matched to a gene. In germline, CDR1 is SNHLY, CDR2 FYNNEI. The source material was peripheral blood. This chain joins TRBV2 and TRBJ2-7, with 7 bases aligning to TRBD2. This TCR came from a man aged 55 to 70 with acute or convalescent COVID-19. In nucleotides, the CDR3 is TGTGCCAGCAGCCGTACTTCTCCCGCGGGAGTTTCCCACGAGCAGTACTTC. Residues: CASSRTSPAGVSHEQYF.